What follows is one T cell receptor beta chain and its context. As yet, its antigen is unknown. The source of the sample is a study of shared clonotypes between healthy human individuals. Study observations and caveats: Enrolling few donors narrowed the genetic and exposure-history diversity that was represented.

Libraries were prepared by immunoSEQ multiplex PCR; TCRdb keeps only in-frame clonotypes and omits some of them. The sample holds 2 million to 2.5 million clones, 80% to 95% seen once. The donors, all of them Caucasian adults, lived in Nashville, Tennessee. The CDR3 is 13 residues long. The ends were cut back, 4 bases at V and 10 bases at J, with 14 bases in the middle. Germline-derived CDR1 and CDR2 are SEHNR and FQNEAQ (reference sequence). Material for sequencing was naive CD4+ T cells from PBMCs. Subset defined: CD45RA+ positively selected. The receptor's source is a man aged 18 to 30 in good health. Some clones in this sample may be carry-over from other donors' samples. The rearrangement uses TRBV7-9 and TRBJ2-1; D possibly corresponds to TRBD1 (6 bases). CDR3 amino acids: CASSSYGQTEQFF. The DNA for the CDR3 is TGTGCCAGCAGCTCATACGGACAGACCGAGCAGTTCTTC.